Listed below are T cell receptor beta chains from one sample, sequenced in a study of Graves' ophthalmopathy and Graves' hyperthyroidism. TCRdb redid the calling of the multiplex PCR reads with MiXCR, one entry per CDR3 protein. The table includes about 740,000 distinct CDR3 sequences, approximately 40% detected once. Sequencing was performed on peripheral blood. The source is an adult man with Graves' ophthalmopathy. Each CDR3 is given with its conserved first and last residue. A D gene is named only where the DNA matches it firmly. Part of the rows lack a size; the others show once, few, many or a class for expanded clones.

>few|TRBJ1-1|TRBD1|TRBV5-4
TGTGCCAGCAGCGCCGGGACAGGGGTTAGAGAGACTGAAGCTTTCTTT
CASSAGTGVRETEAFF
>NA|TRBJ1-5|NA|TRBV24-1
TGTGCCAGCAGTTACCGGACTCCCAGCAATCAGCCCCAGCATTTT
CASSYRTPSNQPQHF
>NA|TRBJ2-7|TRBD1|TRBV2
TGTGCCAGCAGAGCCGGGACAGGGGACGAGCAGTACTTC
CASRAGTGDEQYF
>NA|TRBJ1-5|NA|TRBV2
TGTGCCAGCAGTGAACTATGGCGGGGGGCGCGACAGCCCCAGCATTTT
CASSELWRGARQPQHF
>many|TRBJ2-2|NA|TRBV7-3
TGTGCCAGCAGCGATTATACCGGGGAGCTGTTTTTT
CASSDYTGELFF
>few|TRBJ1-1|NA|TRBV5-6
TGTGCCAGCAGCCAACAGGGTAGTGGCACTGAAGCTTTCTTT
CASSQQGSGTEAFF
>NA|TRBJ1-2|NA|TRBV7-9
TGTGCCAGCGGCTTAGTATTGTCTAACTATGGCTACACCTTC
CASGLVLSNYGYTF
>NA|TRBJ1-2|TRBD1|TRBV20-1
TGCAGTGCTGATCCCTCAGGGGGTGACTATGGCTACACCTTC
CSADPSGGDYGYTF
>NA|TRBJ1-6|TRBD1|TRBV25-1
TGTGCCAGCAGTTTACTCCCCCAGGGGGCGGGAAATTCACCCCTCCACTTT
CASSLLPQGAGNSPLHF
>few|TRBJ1-4|NA|TRBV19
TGTGCCAGTAGTATTCCCCAAGATGAAAAACTGTTTTTT
CASSIPQDEKLFF
>once|TRBJ2-7|TRBD2|TRBV10-3
TGTGCCAGCAAAGGGACTAGCGGGAGTTACGAGCAGTACTTC
CASKGTSGSYEQYF
>NA|TRBJ1-2|NA|TRBV2
TGTGCCAGCAGTCCCTTCCCCCCTAACTATGGCTACACCTTC
CASSPFPPNYGYTF
>once|TRBJ1-1|NA|TRBV25-1
TGTGCCAGCAGTGAACAGGCCGACGGAACTACGAGGACCTTCTTT
CASSEQADGTTRTFF
>once|TRBJ2-7|TRBD1|TRBV24-1
TGTGCCATCAGGGGGCCCCACTCCTACGAGCAGTACTTC
CAIRGPHSYEQYF
>many|TRBJ1-4|NA|TRBV7-2
TGTGCCAGCAGCTTAGTACGGGGAAGTAATGAAAAACTGTTTTTT
CASSLVRGSNEKLFF
>NA|TRBJ1-5|TRBD1|TRBV24-1
TGTGCCTGGAGGGCACCGGGACAGAGCAATCAGCCCCAGCATTTT
CAWRAPGQSNQPQHF
>NA|TRBJ1-1|NA|TRBV25-1
TGTGCCAGCAGTTTGTTTAGGATGAACACTGAAGCTTTCTTT
CASSLFRMNTEAFF
>few|TRBJ1-2|NA|TRBV7-9
TGTGCCAGCAGCCTTAATAGGGAACATGGCTACACCTTC
CASSLNREHGYTF
>few|TRBJ1-2|NA|TRBV5-8
TGTGCCAGCAGCATACAGGGTGGATATGGCTACACCTTC
CASSIQGGYGYTF
>many|TRBJ2-5|TRBD2|TRBV7-3
TGTGCCAGCAGCAACGGAGGCGCTAGCGGGAGGGAGACCCAGTACTTC
CASSNGGASGRETQYF
>many|TRBJ1-5|NA|TRBV10-1
TGCTCCAGCACCTCAGGGTTGGGTCAGCCCCAGCATTTT
CSSTSGLGQPQHF
>NA|TRBJ2-7|NA|TRBV9
TGTGCCAGCAGCACGAGGGCCATGGGGGGCTCCTACGAGCAGTACTTC
CASSTRAMGGSYEQYF
>many|TRBJ2-5|NA|TRBV7-6
TGTGCCAGCAGGTATAGTGCTGGAGAGACCCAGTACTTC
CASRYSAGETQYF
>NA|TRBJ2-5|TRBD2|TRBV7-6
TGTGCCAGCAGCTTAGAGGGAGGGACTATCCAAGAGACCCAGTACTTC
CASSLEGGTIQETQYF
>NA|TRBJ2-7|TRBD2|TRBV9
TGTGCCAGCAGCGTAGCCGGGGGGGGTCCCTACGAGCAGTACTTC
CASSVAGGGPYEQYF